This T cell receptor (beta chain) is drawn from a study of human CD8 memory T cell subsets. Overall study findings and caveats: When diversity was estimated with Chao1, stem-like memory T cells appeared more diverse than precursor exhausted T cells.

Generation of TCR beta libraries used UMI-labeled 5' RACE. TCRdb re-called the 5' RACE reads and catalogs CDR3 proteins one per entry, DNA excluded. This listing includes approximately 10,000 distinct CDR3 sequences. Germline loops: CDR1 LGHNA, CDR2 YSLEER. This CDR3 contains 15 residues. On this clonotype itself: What it binds is unknown.

The term TPEX covered CCR7+ PD-1+ TIGIT+ early memory CD8+ T cells that had exhausted-like traits. Enrichment of total CD8+ T cells was achieved using negative magnetic separation. Duplicate vials of some 150,000 sorted CD8+ T cells per subset supplied the RNA. Sequencing input: CD8+ T cells from PBMCs. The TCR comes from a human donor in good health. V gene TRBV4-3 combines with J gene TRBJ1-1. This chain's CDR3 is CASSQAVYGDSEAFF.